This TCR beta chain was obtained from a study of blood T cell repertoires in COVID-19 (TCRdb year 2020). A note on the overall study: Samples covering the acute and convalescent phases of COVID-19 were provided by collaborators in the United States, Italy and Spain. The prospective study material was composed of cDNA or gDNA derived from T cells, B-cell-depleted T cells, or PBMCs. Deeply sampled blood TCRbeta repertoires from subjects exposed to, actively infected with, or recovered from COVID-19 were included in the dataset. A freely available public database, intended as a resource for researchers studying the immune response to SARS-CoV-2, is where the repertoires were released. The samples were drawn from the first 160 participants of the ongoing ImmuneRACE study and from about 1,200 subjects provided by 6 global collaborators. Sample metadata almost always included a de-identified subject ID, COVID-19 status, age in years and sex. HLA class I and class II types, where available, came from metadata supplied by the sample provider rather than from assay-based typing. Findings and caveats that apply to the study as a whole: Clinical and demographic metadata were provided uncurated, with the amount varying by source and participant.

TCRbeta CDR3 regions were amplified from genomic DNA by means of the immunoSEQ Assay, a bias-controlled multiplex PCR. The study's processing was this. The number of nucleated cells in each sample was estimated by amplification of reference gene primers within the assay. Sequence reads were collapsed and filtered to measure the absolute abundance of every unique TCRbeta CDR3 rearrangement. For each sample, productive Simpson clonality was calculated as the square root of Simpson's diversity index over productive rearrangements. This immuneACCESS table, as held by TCRdb, lists in-frame sequences with V and J called but not all clones. Of the missing ones, under half trace to an unresolved V gene in checked studies; the others have no known cause. The V and J calls and the clone size are those of that table, but D and trimming were determined from the DNA. For this sample the table gives approximately 210,000 clones, of which around 80% were detected only once. Clones ranked in the top ten supply roughly a sixth of the sample.

CDR1 and CDR2 (MDHEN, SYDVKM) derive from the germline V gene. From its cysteine to its phenylalanine, the CDR3 spans 18 amino acids. Kept here is only the CDR3 DNA, which spans 54 bases and is read in frame from base 1. V has 6 bases trimmed and J has 5 bases trimmed; junction bases matching no gene number 19. Enrolling through a virtual design, the prospective study's participants ranged in age from about 18 to 89 years and lived across 20 to 25 United States geographic areas. In the prospective study, participants were assigned to cohorts based on the clinical history participants reported in a screening survey and a study questionnaire. In the prospective study, whole blood, serum and a nasopharyngeal or oropharyngeal swab were collected from each participant by mobile phlebotomists. Participants in the prospective study had the option to provide additional blood draws and questionnaires over a roughly 2-month period. Before DNA extraction, prospective study blood samples were shipped either frozen or at room temperature.

This clone came up once. Its antigen is unknown. Within one base of it there is no much larger clone, and no base qualities were kept. The sequenced material came from PBMCs or T cells enriched from blood (not recorded which). The sequence derives from a woman aged 50 to 60 with acute COVID-19. The chain couples TRBV28 to TRBJ1-1, with TRBD1 identical over 9 junction bases. The DNA sequence reads TGTGCCAGCAGCACCTCGCTCTTACAGGGGGCTGGGTCGACTGAAGCTTTCTTT. The encoded protein is CASSTSLLQGAGSTEAFF.